This T cell receptor beta chain derives from a study of T cells after yellow fever vaccination. Study at large: The study sorted EM, EMRA, CM and Tscm memory subsets by CD3, CD45RA, CCR7 and CD95.

This clonotype was recorded many times. Germline CDR1 reads MGHRA; CDR2 reads YSYEKL. The V and J ends lost 1 base and 4 bases respectively, with 13 bases between them. The CDR3 is 15 residues long. Via MiXCR, TCRdb re-called the 5' RACE reads, giving one row per CDR3 protein. The sample includes 45,000 to 60,000 distinct CDR3 sequences, approximately 6% seen only once; the top ten take roughly 28%. Points from the study as a whole: Although most clonotypes did not, a small share appeared in both CD4 and CD8 compartments. Memory subsets that were sorted on day 0 lacked detectable signal for almost all vaccine-responding clonotypes. Most primary-vaccination clones reappeared after the booster (about 97% CD4, approximately 88% CD8).

The rearrangement links TRBV4-1 to TRBJ1-2, with D tentatively TRBD1 (6 bases). Sequencing was performed on PBMCs, either bulk or a sorted T-cell subset (CD4+, CD8+, memory, or dextramer-sorted; not recorded which), taken on the day of the yellow fever booster vaccination. This TCR was recovered from a young man who received the YFV17D yellow fever vaccine. The CDR3 is CASSQVQQGLYGYTF. The CDR3 DNA reads TGCGCCAGCAGCCAAGTTCAACAGGGCCTCTATGGCTACACCTTC.